This TCR beta chain was recorded in a study of neurological immune-mediated disorders. Synthesis of cDNA was performed by 5'RACE using 10-nucleotide random UMIs. TCRdb itself ran the 5' RACE reads through MiXCR, one entry per CDR3 protein. Of some 60,000 distinct CDR3 sequences in the sample, around 5.2% are singletons; the top ten hold 3% to 4%. The V gene end was trimmed by 4 bases and the J gene end by 5 bases; junction bases not matched to a gene: 9. Germline CDR1 is SGDLS and CDR2 is YYNGEE. The CDR3 loop spans 16 amino acids. The sequencing input was PBMCs. The receptor comes from a woman aged 45-59 years with multiple sclerosis. The chain recombines TRBV9 with TRBJ2-5; 12 bases agree with TRBD2. The CDR3 sequence is CASSPRLAGDAETQYF. The CDR3 coding sequence is TGTGCCAGCAGCCCCCGACTAGCGGGGGACGCGGAGACCCAGTACTTC. Supplemented by reference TRBV9 and TRBJ2-5, the full variable domain reads DSGVTQTPKHLITATGQRVTLRCSPRSGDLSVYWYQQSLDQGLQFLIQYYNGEERAKGNILERFSAQQFPDLHSELNLSSLELGDSALYFCASSPRLAGDAETQYFGPGTRLLVL.